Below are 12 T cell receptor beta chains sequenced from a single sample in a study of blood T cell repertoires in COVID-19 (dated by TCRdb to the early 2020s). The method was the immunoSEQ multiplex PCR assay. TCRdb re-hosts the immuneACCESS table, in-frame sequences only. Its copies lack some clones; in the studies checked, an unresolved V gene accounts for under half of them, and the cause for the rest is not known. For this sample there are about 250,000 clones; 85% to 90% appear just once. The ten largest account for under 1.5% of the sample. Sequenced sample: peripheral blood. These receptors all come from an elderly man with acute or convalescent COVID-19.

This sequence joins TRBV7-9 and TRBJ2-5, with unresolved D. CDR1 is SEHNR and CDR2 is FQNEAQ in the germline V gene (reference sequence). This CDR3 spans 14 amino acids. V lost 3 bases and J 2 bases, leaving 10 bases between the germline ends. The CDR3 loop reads CASSFRTSQETQYF. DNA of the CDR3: TGTGCCAGCAGCTTTCGAACTTCTCAAGAGACCCAGTACTTC.

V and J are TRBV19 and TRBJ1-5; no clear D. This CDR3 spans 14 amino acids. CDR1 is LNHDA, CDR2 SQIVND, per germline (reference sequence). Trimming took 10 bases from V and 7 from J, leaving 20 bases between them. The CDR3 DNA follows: TGTGCCACGGCGGGAACGCGGCTTAGGCAGCCCCAGCATTTT. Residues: CATAGTRLRQPQHF.

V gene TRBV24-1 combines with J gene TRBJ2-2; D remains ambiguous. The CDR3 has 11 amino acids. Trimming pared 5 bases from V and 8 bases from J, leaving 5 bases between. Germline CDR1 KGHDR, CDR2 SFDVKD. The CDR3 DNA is TGTGCCACCAGTGTCCGGGGGGAGCTGTTTTTT. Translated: CATSVRGELFF.

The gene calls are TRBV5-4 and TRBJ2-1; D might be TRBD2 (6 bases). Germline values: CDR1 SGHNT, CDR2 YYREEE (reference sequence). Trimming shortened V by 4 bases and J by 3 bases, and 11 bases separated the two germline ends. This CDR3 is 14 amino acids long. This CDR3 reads CASSVPGLYNEQFF. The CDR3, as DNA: TGTGCCAGCAGCGTACCGGGACTCTACAATGAGCAGTTCTTC.

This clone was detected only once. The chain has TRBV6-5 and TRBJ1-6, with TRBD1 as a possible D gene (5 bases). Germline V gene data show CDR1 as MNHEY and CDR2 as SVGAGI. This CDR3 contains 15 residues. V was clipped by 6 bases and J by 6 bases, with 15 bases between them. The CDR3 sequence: CASRGPGTLNSPLHF. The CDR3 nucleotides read TGTGCCAGCAGGGGGCCCGGGACTCTTAATTCACCCCTCCACTTT.

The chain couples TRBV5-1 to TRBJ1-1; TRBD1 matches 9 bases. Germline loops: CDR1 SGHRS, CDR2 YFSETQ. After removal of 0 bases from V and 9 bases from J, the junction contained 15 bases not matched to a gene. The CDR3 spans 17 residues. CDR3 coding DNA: TGCGCCAGCAGCTTGGGAATCTTGGGGACACAGGGGGCTAAAGCTTTCTTT. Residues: CASSLGILGTQGAKAFF.

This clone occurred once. The CDR3 region is CSAVTGGSVFF. The CDR3 DNA reads TGCAGTGCTGTTACAGGGGGGTCGGTTTTCTTT. V usage is TRBV20-1 and J usage is TRBJ1-1; the match to TRBD1 covers 8 bases. Unmatched junction bases numbered 9, after V lost 5 bases and J lost 13 bases. The CDR3 is made up of 11 amino acids. Germline CDR1 DFQATT, CDR2 SNEGSKA (reference sequence).

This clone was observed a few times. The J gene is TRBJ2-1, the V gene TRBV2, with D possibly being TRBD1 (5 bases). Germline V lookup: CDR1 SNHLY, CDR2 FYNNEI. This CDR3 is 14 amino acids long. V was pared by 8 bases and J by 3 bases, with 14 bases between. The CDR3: CASEKRQIYNEQFF. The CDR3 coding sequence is TGTGCCAGCGAAAAGCGACAGATCTACAATGAGCAGTTCTTC.

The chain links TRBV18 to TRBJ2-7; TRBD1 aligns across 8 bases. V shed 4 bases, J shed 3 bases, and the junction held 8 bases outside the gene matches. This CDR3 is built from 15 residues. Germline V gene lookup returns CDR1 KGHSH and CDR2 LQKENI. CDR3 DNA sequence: TGTGCCAGCTCACAAGGACAGGGAGAATACTACGAGCAGTACTTC. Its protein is CASSQGQGEYYEQYF.

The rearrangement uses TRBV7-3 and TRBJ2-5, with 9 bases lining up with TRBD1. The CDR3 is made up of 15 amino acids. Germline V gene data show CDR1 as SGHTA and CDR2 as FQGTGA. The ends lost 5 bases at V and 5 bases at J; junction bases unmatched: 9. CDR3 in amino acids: CASSPGQGMGETQYF. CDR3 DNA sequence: TGTGCCAGCAGCCCAGGACAGGGGATGGGGGAGACCCAGTACTTC.

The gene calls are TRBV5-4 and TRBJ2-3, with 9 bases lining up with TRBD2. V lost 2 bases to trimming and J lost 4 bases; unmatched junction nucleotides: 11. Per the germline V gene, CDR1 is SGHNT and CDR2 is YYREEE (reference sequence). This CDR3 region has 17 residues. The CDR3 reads CASSFGGAGGPADTQYF. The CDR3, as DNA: TGTGCCAGCAGCTTTGGGGGCGCGGGAGGGCCCGCAGATACGCAGTATTTT. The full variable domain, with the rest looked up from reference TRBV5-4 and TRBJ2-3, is ETGVTQSPTHLIKTRGQQVTLRCSSQSGHNTVSWYQQALGQGPQFIFQYYREEENGRGNFPPRFSGLQFPNYSSELNVNALELDDSALYLCASSFGGAGGPADTQYFGPGTRLTVL.

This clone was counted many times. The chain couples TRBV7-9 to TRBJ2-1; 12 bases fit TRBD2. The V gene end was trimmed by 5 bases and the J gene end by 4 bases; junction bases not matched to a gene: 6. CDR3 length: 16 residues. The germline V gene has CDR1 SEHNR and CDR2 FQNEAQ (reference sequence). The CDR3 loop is CASSPPGTSGYNEQFF. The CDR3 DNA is TGTGCCAGCAGCCCGCCCGGGACTAGCGGGTACAATGAGCAGTTCTTC.